This T cell receptor (beta chain) was documented in a study of cytomegalovirus exposure and HLA in healthy donors. The PCR had 60 Vbeta and 13 Jbeta primers. Clones were sequenced by immunoSEQ multiplex PCR, and TCRdb holds only the in-frame ones, with some missing. The top ten clones hold 2% to 2.5% of a sample with about 170,000 clones, approximately 84% of them seen once. Trimming removed 6 bases from V and 2 bases from J; junction bases left unmatched: 9. The germline gives CDR1 MNHNS, CDR2 SASEGT. The CDR3 spans 15 residues. Sample: PBMCs. V and J are TRBV6-1 and TRBJ1-1; 7 bases fit TRBD1. The receptor comes from a man between 18 and 29 years old in good health and CMV-seropositive. The CDR3 protein is CASRMVGQDNTEAFF. The CDR3 DNA sequence: TGTGCCAGCAGGATGGTAGGACAGGATAACACTGAAGCTTTCTTT.